These 4 T cell receptor beta chains share one sample of origin, sequenced in a study of low-dose radiotherapy and immunotherapy resistance in tumors. Time point noted: before trial treatment. First-strand cDNA relied on TRAV- and TRBV-specific primers spanning alpha and beta chains. Amplification, which lasted approximately 20 PCR cycles, used a constant-region primer and V-primer adapter to amplify TCRs. MiXCR, applied by TCRdb to the reads, yields one record per CDR3 protein. The table includes approximately 90,000 distinct CDR3 sequences, 9.4% detected once. Sequenced material: PBMCs, taken before treatment. The receptors stem from a male donor with prostate cancer.

V gene TRBV29-1 combines with J gene TRBJ2-7; 8 bases match TRBD1. Losses at the gene ends were 0 bases for V and 2 bases for J; bases not matched to a gene: 3. The germline V gene has CDR1 SQVTM and CDR2 ANQGSEA. The CDR3 runs 14 residues. DNA for the CDR3: TGCAGCGTTGAAGAGGACAGGGAGCCCTACGAGCAGTACTTC. Protein sequence: CSVEEDREPYEQYF.

The count of this clonotype is one. The likely explanation is a read error, given a far larger clone one base away. J is TRBJ2-1 and V is TRBV21-1; TRBD1 is taken as the D call from the table, unchecked against the DNA. TRBV21-1 is tagged as a pseudogene. The CDR3 spans 13 residues. CDR3 residues: CASSRQGGDEQFF. In nucleotides, the CDR3 is TGTGCCAGCAGCAGGCAAGGGGGAGACGAGCAGTTCTTC.

The chain carries TRBV19 and TRBJ2-3; the D gene is possibly TRBD2 (6 bases). Trimming pared 1 base from V and 0 bases from J, leaving 8 bases between. CDR3 length equals 15 residues. Germline V gene sequence: CDR1 LNHDA, CDR2 SQIVND (reference sequence). CDR3 DNA: TGTGCCAGTAGTATAGCGAGCGGGAGCACAGATACGCAGTATTTT. It specifies CASSIASGSTDTQYF.

This clonotype came up a few times. DNA of the CDR3: TGCAGTGCTCGCCTAGCGGGGGCCTTTTACGAGCAGTACTTC. Amino acid sequence: CSARLAGAFYEQYF. V gene TRBV20-1 combines with J gene TRBJ2-7; 10 nucleotides agree with TRBD2. The CDR3 has 14 amino acids. The germline CDR1 and CDR2 sequences are DFQATT and SNEGSKA (reference sequence). V was pared by 5 bases and J by 4 bases, with 8 bases of the junction left unmatched.